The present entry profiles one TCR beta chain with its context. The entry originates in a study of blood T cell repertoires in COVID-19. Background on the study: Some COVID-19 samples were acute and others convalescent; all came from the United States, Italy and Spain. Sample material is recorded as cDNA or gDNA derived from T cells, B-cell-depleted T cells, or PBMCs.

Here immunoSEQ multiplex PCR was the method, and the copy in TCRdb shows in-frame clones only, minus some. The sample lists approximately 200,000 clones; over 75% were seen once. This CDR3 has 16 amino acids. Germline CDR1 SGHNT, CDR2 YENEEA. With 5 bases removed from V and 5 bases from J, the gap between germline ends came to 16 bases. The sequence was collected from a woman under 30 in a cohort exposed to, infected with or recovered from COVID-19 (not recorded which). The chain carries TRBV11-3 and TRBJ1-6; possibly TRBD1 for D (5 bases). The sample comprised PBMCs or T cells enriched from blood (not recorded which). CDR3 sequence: CASSPRPGGNNSPLHF. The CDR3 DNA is TGTGCCAGCAGCCCCCGCCCGGGGGGAAATAATTCACCCCTCCACTTT.